This T cell receptor (beta chain) is drawn from a study of glioma-infiltrating T cells after dendritic cell vaccination. Worth noting for this clone: The antigen is not known.

Sequencing was performed with immunoSEQ multiplex PCR; in TCRdb, only in-frame clones are kept and a portion is missing. The sample yields some 110,000 clones, roughly 89% seen once. Study results and caveats: No direct clonality-survival link was found; a diverse polyclonal response may matter.

The CDR3 sequence is 19 residues long. After removal of 5 bases from V and 5 bases from J, the junction contained 24 bases not matched to a gene. Looked up from germline, CDR1 is MRHNA and CDR2 is SNTAGT. Time point given: after dendritic cell vaccination, including at tumor progression/relapse. The chain has TRBV6-4 and TRBJ2-7; 7 positions agree with TRBD1. The sample here was blood, taken after dendritic cell vaccination. The receptor was isolated from a human donor with glioblastoma. CDR3 coding DNA: TGTGCCAGCAGTCCGGGTGTGGACAGGCGATCGCTCCCCCGGGACGAGCAGTACTTC. This codes for CASSPGVDRRSLPRDEQYF.